A selection of T cell receptor beta chains follows, all from one sample in a study of blood T cell repertoires in COVID-19. Using immunoSEQ multiplex PCR, the repertoire was profiled, and TCRdb retains in-frame clones only, with some absent. The data contain 90,000 to 150,000 clones, roughly 85% of them singletons. Sequencing used peripheral blood. These receptors originate from a man at least 80 years old with acute or convalescent COVID-19. Each CDR3 is given with its conserved first and last residue. Each record gives: J gene, V gene, D gene, clone size, CDR3 protein, CDR3 DNA. D genes are given only for firm matches. Part of the rows lack a size; the others show once, few, many or a class for expanded clones.

j_call: TRBJ2-1
v_call: TRBV5-4
d_call: TRBD2
clone_size: -
cdr3_aa: CASSSTGTSLSVEQFF
cdr3_nt: TGTGCCAGCAGCTCTACCGGGACTAGCCTGTCTGTTGAGCAGTTCTTC

j_call: TRBJ1-2
v_call: TRBV12-3/TRBV12-4
d_call: -
clone_size: -
cdr3_aa: CASRSSGVRGYTF
cdr3_nt: TGTGCCAGCAGATCTTCAGGGGTCAGAGGCTACACCTTC

j_call: TRBJ2-7
v_call: TRBV19
d_call: TRBD2
clone_size: -
cdr3_aa: CATRAGTNFYEQYF
cdr3_nt: TGTGCCACCCGAGCCGGGACTAACTTCTACGAGCAGTACTTC

j_call: TRBJ1-2
v_call: TRBV9
d_call: -
clone_size: -
cdr3_aa: CASSVGGSGSYTF
cdr3_nt: TGTGCCAGCAGCGTCGGAGGGAGTGGGAGCTACACCTTC

j_call: TRBJ2-5
v_call: TRBV7-2
d_call: TRBD2
clone_size: -
cdr3_aa: CASSSSGRAGETQYF
cdr3_nt: TGTGCCAGCAGCTCGAGCGGGAGGGCCGGGGAGACCCAGTACTTC

j_call: TRBJ2-7
v_call: TRBV7-6
d_call: TRBD2
clone_size: -
cdr3_aa: CASSLGSGGSSGQYF
cdr3_nt: TGTGCCAGCAGCTTGGGATCGGGAGGGTCCTCTGGGCAGTACTTC

j_call: TRBJ2-5
v_call: TRBV10-1
d_call: TRBD2
clone_size: -
cdr3_aa: CATLGGETQYF
cdr3_nt: TGCGCCACCCTCGGGGGGGAGACCCAGTACTTC

j_call: TRBJ2-1
v_call: TRBV11-2
d_call: TRBD2
clone_size: -
cdr3_aa: CASSVGTSGRMDEQFF
cdr3_nt: TGTGCCAGCAGCGTTGGGACTAGCGGGAGAATGGATGAGCAGTTCTTC

j_call: TRBJ1-4
v_call: TRBV7-9
d_call: TRBD1
clone_size: once
cdr3_aa: CASSLDRVGEKLFF
cdr3_nt: TGTGCCAGCAGCTTGGACAGGGTGGGCGAAAAACTGTTTTTT

j_call: TRBJ2-5
v_call: TRBV27
d_call: TRBD2
clone_size: -
cdr3_aa: CASSSQTRLAGLQETQYF
cdr3_nt: TGTGCCAGCAGTTCCCAAACACGACTAGCGGGCCTTCAAGAGACCCAGTACTTC

j_call: TRBJ2-5
v_call: TRBV7-9
d_call: -
clone_size: -
cdr3_aa: CASSSKEERETQYF
cdr3_nt: TGTGCCAGCAGCTCCAAGGAGGAGCGAGAGACCCAGTACTTC

j_call: TRBJ1-4
v_call: TRBV28
d_call: -
clone_size: -
cdr3_aa: CASSIGGDNEKLFF
cdr3_nt: TGTGCCAGCAGCATTGGGGGGGATAATGAAAAACTGTTTTTT

j_call: TRBJ2-7
v_call: TRBV7-9
d_call: -
clone_size: -
cdr3_aa: CASSLARGITDEQYF
cdr3_nt: TGTGCCAGCAGCTTAGCGCGGGGAATTACGGACGAGCAGTACTTC

j_call: TRBJ1-6
v_call: TRBV19
d_call: -
clone_size: -
cdr3_aa: CASSFQNSPLHF
cdr3_nt: TGTGCCAGTAGTTTTCAGAATTCACCCCTCCACTTT

j_call: TRBJ2-6
v_call: TRBV12-2
d_call: -
clone_size: -
cdr3_aa: CSSEGSGANVLTF
cdr3_nt: TGTTCCTCGGAGGGTTCTGGGGCCAACGTCCTGACTTTC

j_call: TRBJ1-1
v_call: TRBV5-1
d_call: TRBD1
clone_size: -
cdr3_aa: CASSLGAGQGSKSEAFF
cdr3_nt: TGCGCCAGCAGCTTGGGAGCGGGACAGGGTAGCAAATCTGAAGCTTTCTTT

j_call: TRBJ1-4
v_call: TRBV28
d_call: TRBD1
clone_size: -
cdr3_aa: CASSLQGLGEKLFF
cdr3_nt: TGTGCCAGCAGCCTACAGGGGTTGGGGGAAAAACTGTTTTTT

j_call: TRBJ1-1
v_call: TRBV4-2
d_call: -
clone_size: -
cdr3_aa: CASSQVAEVEAFF
cdr3_nt: TGTGCCAGCAGCCAGGTCGCGGAAGTTGAAGCTTTCTTT

j_call: TRBJ2-5
v_call: TRBV7-3
d_call: TRBD2
clone_size: -
cdr3_aa: CASSLSGTPGGETQYF
cdr3_nt: TGTGCCAGCAGCTTAAGTGGGACCCCGGGGGGGGAGACCCAGTACTTC

j_call: TRBJ2-1
v_call: TRBV19
d_call: -
clone_size: -
cdr3_aa: CASSFLLANEQFF
cdr3_nt: TGTGCCAGTAGTTTCCTCCTAGCGAATGAGCAGTTCTTC

j_call: TRBJ2-1
v_call: TRBV10-1
d_call: TRBD2
clone_size: -
cdr3_aa: CASRREYNEQFF
cdr3_nt: TGCGCCAGCAGGCGGGAGTACAATGAGCAGTTCTTC

j_call: TRBJ2-1
v_call: TRBV19
d_call: TRBD2
clone_size: -
cdr3_aa: CASRSTLAGGNEQFF
cdr3_nt: TGTGCCAGTAGATCGACACTAGCGGGAGGCAATGAGCAGTTCTTC

j_call: TRBJ1-2
v_call: TRBV4-1
d_call: TRBD1
clone_size: -
cdr3_aa: CASSQDTEPTTGGLRYGYTF
cdr3_nt: TGCGCCAGCAGCCAAGATACCGAGCCGACGACAGGGGGCCTTCGGTATGGCTACACCTTC

j_call: TRBJ1-2
v_call: TRBV15
d_call: TRBD1
clone_size: -
cdr3_aa: CATSHILDRVKLVGYTF
cdr3_nt: TGTGCCACCAGCCATATTCTTGACAGGGTAAAGTTGGTTGGCTACACCTTC

j_call: TRBJ2-7
v_call: TRBV29-1
d_call: TRBD2
clone_size: -
cdr3_aa: CSVVKTSGKYEQYF
cdr3_nt: TGCAGCGTTGTGAAGACTAGCGGGAAGTACGAGCAGTACTTC

j_call: TRBJ1-1
v_call: TRBV30
d_call: -
clone_size: -
cdr3_aa: CAWSSRGGFNSEAFF
cdr3_nt: TGTGCCTGGAGTTCCCGAGGGGGTTTTAATTCTGAAGCTTTCTTT

j_call: TRBJ1-1
v_call: TRBV28
d_call: -
clone_size: -
cdr3_aa: CASESFDRQGSAFF
cdr3_nt: TGTGCCAGCGAATCATTCGACCGGCAGGGGTCCGCTTTCTTT

j_call: TRBJ1-2
v_call: TRBV28
d_call: -
clone_size: -
cdr3_aa: CASSPPEGIYGYTF
cdr3_nt: TGTGCCAGCAGTCCTCCCGAGGGAATCTATGGCTACACCTTC

j_call: TRBJ1-1
v_call: TRBV12-3/TRBV12-4
d_call: TRBD1
clone_size: few
cdr3_aa: CASSLDREAFF
cdr3_nt: TGTGCCAGCAGTCTGGACAGGGAAGCTTTCTTT

j_call: TRBJ1-1
v_call: TRBV3-1/TRBV3-2
d_call: -
clone_size: -
cdr3_aa: CASSQVTGNTEAFF
cdr3_nt: TGTGCCAGCAGCCAAGTGACAGGGAACACTGAAGCTTTCTTT

j_call: TRBJ1-1
v_call: TRBV11-2
d_call: -
clone_size: -
cdr3_aa: CASTWGVSNTEAFF
cdr3_nt: TGTGCCAGCACCTGGGGGGTTTCGAACACTGAAGCTTTCTTT

j_call: TRBJ2-2
v_call: TRBV7-3
d_call: TRBD2
clone_size: -
cdr3_aa: CASSTRGTSGTNTGELFF
cdr3_nt: TGTGCCAGCAGCACTCGAGGGACTAGCGGGACGAACACCGGGGAGCTGTTTTTT

j_call: TRBJ2-7
v_call: TRBV5-1
d_call: -
clone_size: -
cdr3_aa: CASSLAAQVPYEQYF
cdr3_nt: TGCGCCAGCAGCTTGGCCGCACAGGTCCCCTACGAGCAGTACTTC

j_call: TRBJ1-1
v_call: TRBV2
d_call: -
clone_size: -
cdr3_aa: CASISTNVMNTEAFF
cdr3_nt: TGTGCCAGCATCAGTACAAATGTAATGAACACTGAAGCTTTCTTT

j_call: TRBJ2-7
v_call: TRBV19
d_call: -
clone_size: once
cdr3_aa: CASSIDHTLTYEQYF
cdr3_nt: TGTGCCAGTAGTATAGACCACACGTTAACCTACGAGCAGTACTTC

j_call: TRBJ1-1
v_call: TRBV3-1/TRBV3-2
d_call: -
clone_size: -
cdr3_aa: CASSPSGWNTEAFF
cdr3_nt: TGTGCCAGCAGCCCCTCCGGGTGGAACACTGAAGCTTTCTTT

j_call: TRBJ2-3
v_call: TRBV11-2
d_call: TRBD2
clone_size: -
cdr3_aa: CASSLGTSGRASDTQYF
cdr3_nt: TGTGCCAGCAGCTTAGGGACTAGCGGGAGGGCCTCGGATACGCAGTATTTT

j_call: TRBJ1-1
v_call: TRBV18
d_call: -
clone_size: few
cdr3_aa: CASRSGGGFHTEAFF
cdr3_nt: TGTGCCAGCCGTAGTGGGGGGGGCTTTCACACTGAAGCTTTCTTT

j_call: TRBJ2-3
v_call: TRBV28
d_call: -
clone_size: -
cdr3_aa: CASSLLGGGTDTQYF
cdr3_nt: TGTGCCAGCAGTTTACTGGGAGGTGGCACAGATACGCAGTATTTT

j_call: TRBJ2-1
v_call: TRBV7-8
d_call: TRBD2
clone_size: -
cdr3_aa: CASSTERDHEQFF
cdr3_nt: TGTGCCAGCAGCACGGAGCGGGATCATGAGCAGTTCTTC

j_call: TRBJ2-5
v_call: TRBV29-1
d_call: TRBD2
clone_size: -
cdr3_aa: CSVAASGWYQETQYF
cdr3_nt: TGCAGCGTTGCTGCTAGCGGTTGGTACCAAGAGACCCAGTACTTC

j_call: TRBJ2-5
v_call: TRBV19
d_call: -
clone_size: -
cdr3_aa: CASSTGSQETQYF
cdr3_nt: TGTGCCAGTAGTACCGGGAGCCAAGAGACCCAGTACTTC

j_call: TRBJ1-3
v_call: TRBV5-5
d_call: -
clone_size: -
cdr3_aa: CASSGDTGPPGNTIYF
cdr3_nt: TGTGCCAGCAGCGGGGACACAGGGCCCCCTGGAAACACCATATATTTT

j_call: TRBJ1-1
v_call: TRBV5-8
d_call: -
clone_size: -
cdr3_aa: CASSHGPGAGEAFF
cdr3_nt: TGTGCCAGCAGCCACGGGCCAGGGGCCGGTGAAGCTTTCTTT

j_call: TRBJ2-2
v_call: TRBV10-3
d_call: TRBD2
clone_size: -
cdr3_aa: CAISDKLAGYTGELFF
cdr3_nt: TGTGCCATCAGTGATAAACTAGCGGGATACACCGGGGAGCTGTTTTTT

j_call: TRBJ2-7
v_call: TRBV27
d_call: TRBD2
clone_size: -
cdr3_aa: CATRSGGALINEQYF
cdr3_nt: TGTGCCACCAGATCGGGGGGGGCGCTTATCAACGAGCAGTACTTC